This T cell receptor (beta chain) was captured by sequencing in a study of early T cells in non-severe SARS-CoV-2 infection. Study as a whole: Investigators sequenced bulk RNA drawn from unsorted whole blood, and chains remained unpaired.

The sample holds many counts of this clonotype. Its antigen is as yet unknown. CDR1 is MNHEY, CDR2 SVGEGT, per germline. This CDR3 spans 12 amino acids. V gave up 7 bases and J gave up 5 bases, with 9 bases separating them. Overall study findings and caveats: Using VDJdb, the matching emphasized anti-spike CD8 responses while missing private and CD4 specificities.

Individual cDNA molecules were tagged with unique molecular identifiers. TCRdb used MiXCR to reprocess the 5' RACE reads, holding one entry per CDR3 protein. The profile shows fewer than 130,000 distinct CDR3 sequences, roughly 12% of them singletons. The chain links TRBV6-2 or TRBV6-3 to TRBJ1-5; a possible D gene is TRBD1 (5 bases). This sequence originates from an adult who was a healthcare worker with PCR-confirmed SARS-CoV-2 infection or an uninfected control (not recorded which). The material sequenced was whole blood, taken at baseline. The CDR3: CASTDRDQPQHF. CDR3 coding DNA: TGTGCCAGCACCGACAGAGATCAGCCCCAGCATTTT.